Here is one T cell receptor (beta chain) with its context. Antigen: not known. Researchers ran the PCR with 60 Vbeta and 13 Jbeta primers. Some clones are missing from TCRdb's copy, which holds only in-frame ones; the method was immunoSEQ multiplex PCR. The sample records approximately 150,000 clones, around 74% being singletons. The record originates from a study of cytomegalovirus exposure and HLA in healthy donors. General study findings and limits: Associated with cytomegalovirus, according to the listing, were 150 to 200 TCR beta chains. Later analysis identified a missense DCLRE1C variant that was linked to TCR beta V- and J-gene trimming. Analyzed later, most CMV-associated TCR beta chains appeared HLA-restricted. CMV serostatus was the only immune exposure information that was available.

V was pared by 4 bases and J by 6 bases, with 5 bases of the junction left unmatched. The CDR3 is 14 residues long. CDR1 is LGHNA and CDR2 is YNFKEQ in the germline V gene. The chain is built from TRBV4-2 and TRBJ2-7; 11 nucleotides agree with TRBD2. The specimen was PBMCs. The sequence derives from a man aged 50-59 years in good health and CMV-seropositive. The CDR3: CASSPLAGGSEQYF. CDR3 DNA sequence: TGTGCCAGCAGCCCTCTAGCGGGAGGAAGCGAGCAGTACTTC.